The present entry profiles one T cell receptor beta chain with its context. Its antigen is undetermined. The DNA ends 3 residues before the CDR3 does, and the rest of the CDR3 is filled in from the germline J gene. These data originate in a study of TET2 disruption in CD19-targeted CAR T cells. Clones were read by immunoSEQ multiplex PCR, and TCRdb kept only the in-frame ones, dropping some. Recorded for this sample: 25,000 to 30,000 clones. Trimming took 5 bases from V and 2 from J, leaving 11 bases between them. In germline, CDR1 is SEHNR, CDR2 FQNEAQ (reference sequence). The CDR3 totals 14 residues. Described treatment: autologous CTL019 cells: CD19 CAR with 4-1BB and CD3 zeta domains. The starting T cells for CTL019 came from a peripheral blood leukapheresis.

Here the sequenced sample was CD8- CAR+ T cells sorted from cultured blood T cells, taken for CD19 CAR T cell therapy. Indicated subset: CD8-negative CAR-positive T cells from the infusion product. The origin of this receptor is a man between 65 and 85 years old with chronic lymphocytic leukemia. The rearrangement links TRBV7-9 to TRBJ2-3; D unresolved. The CDR3 bases that were read are TGTGCCAGCAGCCTAGACACCAACACAGATACG. Its translation: CASSLDTNTDT. The whole CDR3 reads CASSLDTNTDTQYF.